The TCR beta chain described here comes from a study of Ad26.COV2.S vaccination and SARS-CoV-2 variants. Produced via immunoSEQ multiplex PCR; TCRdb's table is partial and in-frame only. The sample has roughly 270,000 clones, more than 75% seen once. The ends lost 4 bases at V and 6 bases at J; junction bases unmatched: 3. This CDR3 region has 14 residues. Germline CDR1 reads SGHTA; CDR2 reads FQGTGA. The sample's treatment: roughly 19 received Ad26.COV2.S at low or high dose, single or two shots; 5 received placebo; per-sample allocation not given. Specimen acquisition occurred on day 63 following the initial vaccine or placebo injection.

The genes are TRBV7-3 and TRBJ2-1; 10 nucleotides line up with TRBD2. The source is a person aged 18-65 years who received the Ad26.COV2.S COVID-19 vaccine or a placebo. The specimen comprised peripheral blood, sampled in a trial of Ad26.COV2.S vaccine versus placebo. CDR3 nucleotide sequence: TGTGCCAGCAGCTCCGGGACTAGCGTCAATGAGCAGTTCTTC. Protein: CASSSGTSVNEQFF.